What follows are 31 T cell receptor beta chains derived from one specimen sequenced in a study of graft-versus-host responses after intestinal transplantation. Generated by immunoSEQ multiplex PCR, the TCRdb table keeps only in-frame clones and is missing some. The table shows approximately 99,000 clones, with under 95% occurring only once. Their antigens remain unidentified. Material: unstimulated CD8+ T cells sorted from spleen or lymph node cells, obtained before transplant. These receptor sequences come from a human donor who was the organ donor for an intestinal transplant.

The V gene is TRBV18, the J gene TRBJ2-7; D gene uncertain. V lost 2 bases and J 0 bases, leaving 5 bases between the germline ends. From germline, CDR1 is KGHSH and CDR2 LQKENI. The CDR3 covers 13 residues. CDR3 sequence: CASSPSSSYEQYF. For the CDR3, the DNA is TGTGCCAGCTCACCATCGAGCTCCTACGAGCAGTACTTC.

This sequence joins TRBV13 and TRBJ2-2; a weak D match, TRBD1 (6 bases). The V gene's germline CDR1 is PRHDT and CDR2 FYEKMQ (reference sequence). The CDR3 totals 15 residues. V lost 5 bases, J lost 5 bases, and 15 bases lay in between. CDR3 sequence: CASSPGQLRTGELFF. The CDR3 nucleotides are TGTGCCAGCAGCCCCGGACAGCTGAGGACCGGGGAGCTGTTTTTT.

The chain carries TRBV15 and TRBJ2-7; 9 bases are shared with TRBD2. Germline V gives CDR1 LNHNV, CDR2 YYDKDF (reference sequence). J gave up 1 base and V 6 bases, and 4 bases lay outside the gene matches. CDR3 length: 14 residues. Here the CDR3 DNA reads TGTGCCACCAGTGAGACTAGCGGATCCTACGAGCAGTACTTC. Amino acids: CATSETSGSYEQYF.

Remarks on this clone: Other nucleotide sequences in the sample specify the same CDR3. The genes are TRBV4-1 and TRBJ2-5, with TRBD1 matching over 8 bases. The germline gives CDR1 MGHRA, CDR2 YSYEKL. CDR3 size: 16 residues. The junction had 6 bases not matched to a gene; V was cut back by 0 bases and J by 3 bases. As DNA, the CDR3 is TGCGCCAGCAGCCAAGAAGGGCCAGGGGGCGAAGAGACCCAGTACTTC. Its protein product is CASSQEGPGGEETQYF.

This clone turned up a few times. This chain uses TRBV6-4 with TRBJ2-7; 7 bases line up with TRBD1. Looked up from germline, CDR1 is MRHNA and CDR2 is SNTAGT. This CDR3 contains 15 residues. The V and J ends lost 8 bases and 7 bases, in that order; junction bases with no gene match: 17. The CDR3 loop reads CASALPRRQGEEQYF. In DNA, the CDR3 is TGTGCCAGCGCCCTACCCCGGAGACAGGGTGAAGAGCAGTACTTC.

The genes are TRBV6-1 and TRBJ2-2, with 8 bases matching TRBD1. Germline CDR1 reads MNHNS; CDR2 reads SASEGT. The V gene end was trimmed by 4 bases and the J gene end by 3 bases; junction bases not matched to a gene: 4. The CDR3 covers 15 residues. The CDR3 DNA reads as TGTGCCAGCAGTGGCAGGGGGCGCGACACCGGGGAGCTGTTTTTT. Encoded protein: CASSGRGRDTGELFF.

J is TRBJ1-5 and V is TRBV28, with 9 bases matching TRBD1. V was pared by 4 bases and J by 7 bases, with 17 bases of the junction left unmatched. Germline loops: CDR1 MDHEN, CDR2 SYDVKM. The CDR3 length is 18 residues. CDR3 sequence: CASSSPRGQGKGLQPQHF. The CDR3 region has the DNA TGTGCCAGCAGTTCCCCGAGGGGACAGGGAAAAGGGTTACAGCCCCAGCATTTT.

This clone was found once. The rearrangement links TRBV19 to TRBJ1-5; no firm D call. Per the germline V gene, CDR1 is LNHDA and CDR2 is SQIVND (reference sequence). The ends were cut back, 5 bases at V and 5 bases at J, with 28 bases in the middle. The CDR3 is 19 amino acids. In nucleotides, the CDR3 is TGTGCCAGTAGTTTAAGTTCCGGGTTGCGGGCGATGGTCTATCAGCCCCAGCATTTT. As protein: CASSLSSGLRAMVYQPQHF. Using reference TRBV19 and TRBJ1-5 for the parts outside the CDR3, the full variable domain is DGGITQSPKYLFRKEGQNVTLSCEQNLNHDAMYWYRQDPGQGLRLIYYSQIVNDFQKGDIAEGYSVSREKKESFPLTVTSAQKNPTAFYLCASSLSSGLRAMVYQPQHFGDGTRLSIL.

This chain links TRBV6-1 with TRBJ2-5, with 7 bases fitting TRBD2. V was pared by 2 bases and J by 1 base, with 7 bases of the junction left unmatched. The CDR3 totals 16 residues. CDR1 is MNHNS and CDR2 is SASEGT in the germline V gene. The CDR3 nucleotides read TGTGCCAGCAGTGAATGGGGGGGGGTACCCCAAGAGACCCAGTACTTC. Amino acid sequence: CASSEWGGVPQETQYF.

This chain joins TRBV19 and TRBJ2-7; perhaps TRBD1 as D (6 bases). V was trimmed by 1 base and J by 4 bases, leaving 17 bases between them. The CDR3 extends over 16 amino acids. CDR1 is LNHDA, CDR2 SQIVND, per germline (reference sequence). CDR3 coding DNA: TGTGCCAGTAGTATAGTGGCGACAGGACTTGGGTACGAGCAGTACTTC. It encodes CASSIVATGLGYEQYF.

V is TRBV15 and J is TRBJ1-6, with 9 nucleotides matching TRBD1. The CDR3 totals 18 residues. V trimming: 0 bases; J trimming: 10 bases; junction bases outside the gene matches: 13. CDR1 and CDR2 from the germline V gene are LNHNV and YYDKDF (reference sequence). In DNA form, the CDR3 reads TGTGCCACCAGCAGAGACACACGGCCCAGGACAGGGGAATCACCCCTCCACTTT. The encoded protein is CATSRDTRPRTGESPLHF.

V usage is TRBV5-1 and J usage is TRBJ2-7; no reliable D call. Germline V gene data show CDR1 as SGHRS and CDR2 as YFSETQ. The CDR3 consists of 14 residues. The germline V and J ends were trimmed by 0 bases and 1 base, with 8 bases remaining between them. CDR3 nucleotide sequence: TGCGCCAGCAGCTTGGCACAGCCTTCCTACGAGCAGTACTTC. It encodes CASSLAQPSYEQYF.

The V and J genes are TRBV4-2 and TRBJ1-3, with TRBD1 as a possible D gene (5 bases). Germline CDR1 is LGHNA and CDR2 is YNFKEQ. Trimming removed 0 bases at V and 2 bases at J, with 11 bases between. The CDR3 is made up of 16 amino acids. CDR3 residues: CASSQEQGSTGNTIYF. The CDR3 nucleotides read TGTGCCAGCAGCCAAGAGCAGGGATCCACTGGAAACACCATATATTTT.

This chain joins TRBV5-8 and TRBJ2-1; maybe TRBD2 (7 bases). Between the trimmed V and J ends, which lost 3 bases and 6 bases, there was a span of 13 bases. The CDR3 is made up of 14 amino acids. Germline V lookup: CDR1 SGHTS, CDR2 YDEGEE. CDR3 DNA: TGTGCCAGCAGCTCGTACGCGGGGGCCAATGAGCAGTTCTTC. Translating it yields CASSSYAGANEQFF.

This clone was seen more than once but under ten times. The J gene is TRBJ1-1, the V gene TRBV20-1; no definite D call. The germline CDR1 and CDR2 sequences are DFQATT and SNEGSKA (reference sequence). The CDR3 is 11 residues long. V was pared by 2 bases and J by 2 bases, with 3 bases between. The DNA for the CDR3 is TGCAGTGCTAGACTTAACACTGAAGCTTTCTTT. Translation gives CSARLNTEAFF.

J is TRBJ2-7 and V is TRBV11-3, with 9 bases lining up with TRBD1. V lost 4 bases, J lost 7 bases, and 8 bases stayed unmatched. Germline V gene lookup returns CDR1 SGHNT and CDR2 YENEEA. The CDR3 has 14 amino acids. Here the CDR3 reads CASSSGQGVGEQYF. The CDR3 nucleotides are TGTGCCAGCAGCTCGGGACAGGGTGTGGGGGAGCAGTACTTC.

This clone is a singleton in its sample. The V gene is TRBV28, the J gene TRBJ2-3, with TRBD1 matching 10 bases. With 5 bases clipped from V and 3 bases from J, the junction kept 5 bases outside the gene matches. This CDR3 is 15 amino acids long. Germline V CDR1 and CDR2: MDHEN, SYDVKM. The CDR3 region has the DNA TGTGCCAGCAGTCTCCGGACAGGGGGAACAGATACGCAGTATTTT. It is translated as CASSLRTGGTDTQYF. Full variable domain (missing parts from reference TRBV28 and TRBJ2-3): DVKVTQSSRYLVKRTGEKVFLECVQDMDHENMFWYRQDPGLGLRLIYFSYDVKMKEKGDIPEGYSVSREKKERFSLILESASTNQTSMYLCASSLRTGGTDTQYFGPGTRLTVL.

The chain joins TRBV4-1 to TRBJ1-4, with D perhaps matching TRBD1 (5 bases). Germline V gene sequence: CDR1 MGHRA, CDR2 YSYEKL. This CDR3 has 15 residues. V was trimmed by 0 bases and J by 7 bases, leaving 12 bases between them. CDR3 in DNA: TGCGCCAGCAGCCAAGATGGGGACTCTGCTGAAAAACTGTTTTTT. It yields the protein CASSQDGDSAEKLFF.

The chain has TRBV5-1 and TRBJ2-7; maybe TRBD1 (6 bases). There are 14 residues in the CDR3. Deletions cut 0 bases from V and 2 bases from J, with 9 bases between. Per germline, CDR1 SGHRS and CDR2 YFSETQ. CDR3 sequence (DNA): TGCGCCAGCAGCTTGGCCAGGGGCACCTACGAGCAGTACTTC. This codes for CASSLARGTYEQYF.

The chain links TRBV7-9 to TRBJ1-1; 7 bases are a match to TRBD1. V gave up 5 bases and J gave up 2 bases; unmatched junction bases: 14. The CDR3 is made up of 17 amino acids. CDR1 and CDR2 from the germline V gene are SEHNR and FQNEAQ (reference sequence). CDR3 residues: CASSQTGDRSINTEAFF. CDR3 bases: TGTGCCAGCAGCCAGACCGGGGACAGATCTATCAACACTGAAGCTTTCTTT.

This clone was seen just once. The rearrangement links TRBV7-9 to TRBJ1-4; 7 bases match TRBD1. Per the germline V gene, CDR1 is SEHNR and CDR2 is FQNEAQ (reference sequence). J was trimmed by 5 bases and V by 5 bases; bases with no gene match: 8. CDR3 length: 15 amino acids. In nucleotides, the CDR3 is TGTGCCAGCAGCCCACCGGGACAGTTAAATGAAAAACTGTTTTTT. Its protein is CASSPPGQLNEKLFF.

Turning to this clone: At the DNA level, this CDR3 is encoded by other sequences in the same sample as well. V gene TRBV27 combines with J gene TRBJ2-7, with 9 positions matching TRBD1. CDR3 length: 14 amino acids. V lost 3 bases to trimming and J lost 1 base; unmatched junction nucleotides: 1. Germline CDR1 MNHEY, CDR2 SMNVEV (reference sequence). The CDR3 sequence: CASSLGTGSYEQYF. The CDR3 DNA follows: TGTGCCAGCAGTTTGGGGACAGGGTCCTACGAGCAGTACTTC.

A remark on this clone: The identical CDR3 is also encoded by other nucleotide sequences in the sample. The chain combines TRBV5-1 with TRBJ1-4, with 7 bases that match TRBD1. This CDR3 is 15 amino acids long. Germline values: CDR1 SGHRS, CDR2 YFSETQ. Trimming at V came to 4 bases and at J to 7 bases, leaving 10 bases not matched to a gene. This chain's CDR3 is CASSQTGAGGEKLFF. Here the CDR3 DNA reads TGCGCCAGCAGCCAAACAGGGGCGGGTGGTGAAAAACTGTTTTTT.

This chain connects TRBV7-2 to TRBJ1-1; TRBD1 is a possible D gene (6 bases). V lost 3 bases and J 0 bases, leaving 14 bases between the germline ends. CDR1 is SGHTA, CDR2 FQGNSA, per germline. The CDR3 contains 16 residues. CDR3 bases: TGTGCCAGCAGCTTTCCTCTACAGGGCTTGAACACTGAAGCTTTCTTT. Amino acids: CASSFPLQGLNTEAFF.

The V call is TRBV13, the J call TRBJ2-1; 7 bases map to TRBD1. This CDR3 region has 15 residues. V dropped 2 bases and J dropped 2; count of bases not matched to a gene: 3. Germline CDR1 and CDR2: PRHDT and FYEKMQ (reference sequence). The chain's CDR3 is CASSLQQGAYNEQFF. CDR3 coding DNA: TGTGCCAGCAGCTTACAGCAGGGGGCCTACAATGAGCAGTTCTTC.

J is TRBJ1-4 and V is TRBV7-9; no firm D call. The germline V gene encodes CDR1 SEHNR and CDR2 FQNEAQ (reference sequence). Trimming stripped 5 bases from V and 0 bases from J, with 13 bases between. The CDR3 has 16 residues. CDR3 nucleotide sequence: TGTGCCAGCAGCCTTATCGTAGAGGCAACTAATGAAAAACTGTTTTTT. Translated, it gives CASSLIVEATNEKLFF.

The V call is TRBV5-4, the J call TRBJ1-1; no reliable D call. Germline V CDR1 and CDR2: SGHNT, YYREEE (reference sequence). V gave up 1 base and J gave up 3 bases, with 13 bases separating them. The CDR3 covers 15 residues. The CDR3 region has the DNA TGTGCCAGCAGCTTGTATGGGGAGTTGGACACTGAAGCTTTCTTT. Translated: CASSLYGELDTEAFF.

This chain uses TRBV2 with TRBJ1-1; D call uncertain. V dropped 0 bases and J dropped 1 base, with 9 bases sitting between them. The CDR3 covers 15 residues. Per the germline V gene, CDR1 is SNHLY and CDR2 is FYNNEI. CDR3: CASSEARIGNTEAFF. CDR3 DNA sequence: TGTGCCAGCAGTGAAGCGCGAATCGGGAACACTGAAGCTTTCTTT.

The genes are TRBV15 and TRBJ2-7, with 7 positions matching TRBD1. Trimming cost V 5 bases and J 6 bases; bases outside gene matches: 7. The CDR3 length is 13 residues. Germline CDR1 is LNHNV and CDR2 is YYDKDF (reference sequence). CDR3 nucleotides: TGTGCCACCAGCCACAGGGGCCGTCCCGAGCAGTACTTC. Protein sequence: CATSHRGRPEQYF.

The chain uses TRBV12-5 and TRBJ1-2; 8 bases map to TRBD1. The V gene end was trimmed by 6 bases and the J gene end by 7 bases; junction bases not matched to a gene: 22. There are 18 residues in the CDR3. Germline CDR1 reads LGHNT; CDR2 reads FRNRAP. CDR3 bases: TGTGCTAGTGGACTTGTGTGGGACAGGCGTTCGTGGGACTCTGGCTACACCTTC. It codes for CASGLVWDRRSWDSGYTF.

The rearrangement uses TRBV13 and TRBJ2-1; TRBD1 agrees at 10 bases. The germline V gene encodes CDR1 PRHDT and CDR2 FYEKMQ (reference sequence). The CDR3 is 17 residues long. V shed 6 bases and J 8 bases; nucleotides not matched to a gene: 16. The CDR3 here is CASSRDRGRVLGHEQFF. In DNA form, the CDR3 reads TGTGCCAGCAGTCGGGACAGGGGAAGGGTTTTAGGTCATGAGCAGTTCTTC.